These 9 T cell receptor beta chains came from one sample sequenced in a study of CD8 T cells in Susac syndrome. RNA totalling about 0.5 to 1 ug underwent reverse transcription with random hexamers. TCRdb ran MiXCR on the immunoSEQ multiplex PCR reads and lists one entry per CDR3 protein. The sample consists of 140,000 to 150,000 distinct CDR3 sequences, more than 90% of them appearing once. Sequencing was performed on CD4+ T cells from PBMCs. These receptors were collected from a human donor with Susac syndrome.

CDR3 loop: CASRESGQYTGELFF. DNA for the CDR3: TGTGCCAGCAGAGAATCGGGACAGTACACCGGGGAGCTGTTTTTT. V gene TRBV7-9 combines with J gene TRBJ2-2, with 7 bases lining up with TRBD1. The CDR3 spans 15 residues. The V and J ends lost 6 bases and 3 bases, in that order; junction bases with no gene match: 7. In germline, CDR1 is SEHNR, CDR2 FQNEAQ (reference sequence). Variable domain in full (rest from reference TRBV7-9 and TRBJ2-2): DTGVSQNPRHKITKRGQNVTFRCDPISEHNRLYWYRQTLGQGPEFLTYFQNEAQLEKSRLLSDRFSAERPKGSFSTLEIQRTEQGDSAMYLCASRESGQYTGELFFGEGSRLTVL.

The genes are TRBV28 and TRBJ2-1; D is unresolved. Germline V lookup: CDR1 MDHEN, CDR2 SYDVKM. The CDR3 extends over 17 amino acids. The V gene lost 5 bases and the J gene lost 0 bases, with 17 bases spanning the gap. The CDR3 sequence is CASSAAWGSSSYNEQFF. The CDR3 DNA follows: TGTGCCAGCAGTGCGGCTTGGGGTTCCAGCTCCTACAATGAGCAGTTCTTC.

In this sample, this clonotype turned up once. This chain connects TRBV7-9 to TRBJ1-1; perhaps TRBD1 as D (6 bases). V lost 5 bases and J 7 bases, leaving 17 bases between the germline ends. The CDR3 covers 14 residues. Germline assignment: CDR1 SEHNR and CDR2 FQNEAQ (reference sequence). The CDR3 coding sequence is TGTGCCAGCAGCCTAGACTGGGGGGGCAATGAAGCTTTCTTT. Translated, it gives CASSLDWGGNEAFF.

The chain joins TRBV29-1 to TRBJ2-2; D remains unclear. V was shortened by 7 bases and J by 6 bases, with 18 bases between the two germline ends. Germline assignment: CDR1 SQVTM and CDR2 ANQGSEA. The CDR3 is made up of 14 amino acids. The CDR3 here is CSATRGPLSGELFF. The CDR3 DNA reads TGCAGCGCAACTCGAGGTCCCCTGTCCGGGGAGCTGTTTTTT.

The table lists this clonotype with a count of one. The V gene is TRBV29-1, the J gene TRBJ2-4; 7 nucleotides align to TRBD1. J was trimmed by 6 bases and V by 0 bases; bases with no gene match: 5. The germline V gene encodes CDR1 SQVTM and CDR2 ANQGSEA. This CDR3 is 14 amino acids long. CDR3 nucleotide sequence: TGCAGCGTTGAAGAAAGGGGGCTCGGAAACATTCAGTACTTC. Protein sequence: CSVEERGLGNIQYF.

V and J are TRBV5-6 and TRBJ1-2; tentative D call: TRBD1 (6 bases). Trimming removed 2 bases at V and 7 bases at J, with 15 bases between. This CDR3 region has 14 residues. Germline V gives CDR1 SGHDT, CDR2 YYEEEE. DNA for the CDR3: TGTGCCAGCAGCTTACAGGGTATCGAAGGTGGCTACACCTTC. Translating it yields CASSLQGIEGGYTF.

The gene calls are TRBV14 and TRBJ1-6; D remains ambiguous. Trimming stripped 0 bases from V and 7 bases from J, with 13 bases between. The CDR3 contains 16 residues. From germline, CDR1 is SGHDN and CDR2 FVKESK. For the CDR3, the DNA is TGTGCCAGCAGCCAAGATATTCGTCCATCCAATTCACCCCTCCACTTT. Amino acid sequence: CASSQDIRPSNSPLHF.

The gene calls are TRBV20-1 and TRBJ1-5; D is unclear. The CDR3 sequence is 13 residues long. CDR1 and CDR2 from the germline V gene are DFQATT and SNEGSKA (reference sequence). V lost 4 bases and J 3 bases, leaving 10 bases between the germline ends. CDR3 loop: CSATTEPNQPQHF. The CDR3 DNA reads TGCAGTGCTACGACGGAACCCAATCAGCCCCAGCATTTT.

The CDR3 loop reads CASSVGASGVGGPTFF. The CDR3 DNA sequence: TGTGCCAGCAGCGTAGGGGCTAGCGGAGTGGGGGGCCCCACGTTCTTC. This chain connects TRBV9 to TRBJ2-1; D might be TRBD2 (7 bases). CDR3 length equals 16 residues. CDR1 is SGDLS and CDR2 is YYNGEE in the germline V gene. The V and J ends lost 0 bases and 15 bases respectively, with 25 bases between them.